This entry lists 15 T cell receptor beta chains sequenced from one sample in a study of blood T cell repertoires in COVID-19. Repertoires were generated with immunoSEQ multiplex PCR, while TCRdb's copy carries only in-frame clones and drops some. The profile shows 150,000 or so clones, roughly 80% of them singletons. The source material was peripheral blood. These receptors all come from a woman aged 70 to 79 with COVID-19, enrolled during active disease.

The rearrangement joins TRBV10-3 to TRBJ1-1; the match to TRBD1 covers 7 bases. Unmatched junction bases numbered 7, after V lost 6 bases and J lost 3 bases. Germline CDR1 ENHRY, CDR2 SYGVKD. The CDR3 has 14 residues. Here the CDR3 DNA reads TGTGCCATCAGCCTAAGCGACAGGGACACTGAAGCTTTCTTT. This gives the protein CAISLSDRDTEAFF.

The rearrangement uses TRBV7-2 and TRBJ2-3, with D uncertain. Germline loops: CDR1 SGHTA, CDR2 FQGNSA. The CDR3 extends over 15 amino acids. V was cut by 1 base and J by 0 bases, with 8 bases left in between. The CDR3 DNA follows: TGTGCCAGCAGCTTAGTGGTAGCTAGCACAGATACGCAGTATTTT. It is translated as CASSLVVASTDTQYF.

This clone was picked up one time. The chain is built from TRBV6-5 and TRBJ2-3; possible D gene TRBD2, 5 bases. With 7 bases removed from V and 2 bases from J, the gap between germline ends came to 13 bases. Germline CDR1 and CDR2: MNHEY and SVGAGI. This CDR3 has 14 amino acids. CDR3 region: CASTRGQITDTQYF. CDR3 sequence (DNA): TGTGCCAGCACCCGGGGTCAGATCACAGATACGCAGTATTTT.

This chain links TRBV7-3 with TRBJ2-7; TRBD1 agrees at 8 bases. Germline-derived CDR1 and CDR2 are SGHTA and FQGTGA. Trimming took 3 bases from V and 1 from J; bases not matched to a gene: 2. The CDR3 runs 14 residues. The CDR3 is CASSLGTGSYEQYF. CDR3 sequence (DNA): TGTGCCAGCAGCTTGGGGACAGGTTCCTACGAGCAGTACTTC.

The rearrangement joins TRBV7-9 to TRBJ2-1; D might be TRBD1 (6 bases). This CDR3 has 15 amino acids. Deletions cut 4 bases from V and 4 bases from J, with 14 bases between. Germline V gene data show CDR1 as SEHNR and CDR2 as FQNEAQ (reference sequence). CDR3 loop: CASSSAIQGYNEQFF. CDR3 DNA sequence: TGTGCCAGCAGCTCGGCTATTCAGGGGTACAATGAGCAGTTCTTC.

This clone was found once. The chain uses TRBV5-1 and TRBJ1-2; 8 nucleotides align to TRBD1. Germline V CDR1 and CDR2: SGHRS, YFSETQ. The length of the CDR3 is 12 residues. V was pared by 4 bases and J by 6 bases, with 2 bases of the junction left unmatched. As DNA, the CDR3 is TGCGCCAGCAGCGTGACAGGGGATGGCTACACCTTC. It codes for CASSVTGDGYTF.

This clone was seen only a few times. The J gene is TRBJ2-5, the V gene TRBV9; 10 positions match TRBD2. CDR3 length: 16 amino acids. The V gene end was trimmed by 2 bases and the J gene end by 1 base; junction bases not matched to a gene: 5. Germline V gene sequence: CDR1 SGDLS, CDR2 YYNGEE. Here the CDR3 reads CASSVTSGVTQETQYF. The DNA for the CDR3 is TGTGCCAGCAGCGTTACTAGCGGGGTGACCCAAGAGACCCAGTACTTC. The full variable domain, in which reference TRBV9 and TRBJ2-5 provide the parts outside the CDR3, is DSGVTQTPKHLITATGQRVTLRCSPRSGDLSVYWYQQSLDQGLQFLIQYYNGEERAKGNILERFSAQQFPDLHSELNLSSLELGDSALYFCASSVTSGVTQETQYFGPGTRLLVL.

The chain recombines TRBV6-6 with TRBJ1-2, with a tentative D call TRBD1 (5 bases). The CDR3 consists of 14 residues. Germline V gene lookup returns CDR1 MNHNY and CDR2 SVGAGI (reference sequence). Deletions cut 4 bases from V and 4 bases from J, with 13 bases between. Written as DNA, the CDR3 is TGTGCCAGCAGTTTCGGGACTGAACTCTATGGCTACACCTTC. Protein: CASSFGTELYGYTF.

This chain uses TRBV4-1 with TRBJ2-7; 9 bases fit TRBD1. Trimming removed 5 bases from V and 5 bases from J; junction bases left unmatched: 13. Germline V gene lookup returns CDR1 MGHRA and CDR2 YSYEKL. The CDR3 runs 16 residues. The CDR3 loop is CASSSGGGQGSDEQYF. The CDR3 region has the DNA TGCGCCAGCAGCTCAGGAGGAGGACAGGGGTCGGACGAGCAGTACTTC.

This rearrangement joins TRBV29-1 to TRBJ2-7; D remains unclear. V lost 4 bases and J lost 6, with 16 bases in between. Germline lookup yields CDR1 SQVTM and CDR2 ANQGSEA. This CDR3 spans 13 amino acids. CDR3 in DNA: TGCAGCGTTGGGTGGGCAGATTACGTCGAGCAGTACTTC. It is translated as CSVGWADYVEQYF.

The CDR3 is CASSPYSHQETQYF. CDR3 in DNA: TGTGCCAGCTCACCGTACAGTCACCAAGAGACCCAGTACTTC. This chain uses TRBV18 with TRBJ2-5; D uncertain. From germline, CDR1 is KGHSH and CDR2 LQKENI. The V end lost 3 bases, the J end lost 0 bases, and 8 bases lay between the germline ends. The CDR3 runs 14 residues.

The rearrangement joins TRBV5-1 to TRBJ1-5; no reliable D call. CDR3 length: 12 amino acids. Deletions cut 0 bases from V and 9 bases from J, with 7 bases between. Germline CDR1 and CDR2: SGHRS and YFSETQ. CDR3 in amino acids: CASSLDEGPQHF. The DNA of the CDR3 is TGCGCCAGCAGCTTGGATGAGGGGCCCCAGCATTTT. Together with reference TRBV5-1 and TRBJ1-5, the CDR3 gives the full variable domain: KAGVTQTPRYLIKTRGQQVTLSCSPISGHRSVSWYQQTPGQGLQFLFEYFSETQRNKGNFPGRFSGRQFSNSRSEMNVSTLELGDSALYLCASSLDEGPQHFGDGTRLSIL.

This clone has only a few counts. V and J are TRBV4-1 and TRBJ1-2; D remains unclear. The CDR3 spans 14 residues. Germline-derived CDR1 and CDR2 are MGHRA and YSYEKL. V was cut by 3 bases and J by 2 bases, with 10 bases left in between. This chain's CDR3 is CASSQPDSNYGYTF. CDR3 sequence (DNA): TGCGCCAGCAGCCAGCCAGATTCAAACTATGGCTACACCTTC.

The V call is TRBV28, the J call TRBJ2-7; 9 bases fit TRBD1. Trimming removed 4 bases from V and 4 bases from J; junction bases left unmatched: 11. The germline V gene has CDR1 MDHEN and CDR2 SYDVKM. The CDR3 spans 16 residues. CDR3 DNA sequence: TGTGCCAGCAGTTCTCGCGTAGGGGGACAGGGTTACGAGCAGTACTTC. Its translation: CASSSRVGGQGYEQYF.

The chain has TRBV9 and TRBJ1-5, with no clear D. The CDR3 length is 15 residues. Germline-derived CDR1 and CDR2 are SGDLS and YYNGEE. V lost 0 bases and J 3 bases, leaving 10 bases between the germline ends. The CDR3 region is CASSVDPGNNQPQHF. The CDR3 DNA follows: TGTGCCAGCAGCGTAGACCCGGGAAACAATCAGCCCCAGCATTTT.